Following are 29 T cell receptor beta chains from one sample sequenced in a study of cytomegalovirus exposure and HLA in healthy donors. PCR amplification relied on 60 Vbeta primers (plus 13 Jbeta primers). Profiled with immunoSEQ multiplex PCR; TCRdb holds only in-frame clones, not every one. The sample contains about 120,000 clones, about three quarters of which appear only once. Sequencing was performed on PBMCs. Every receptor here comes from a female donor in good health and CMV-seronegative.

The chain employs TRBV2 and TRBJ1-2, with a possible D match to TRBD1 (5 bases). CDR3 size: 14 residues. In germline, CDR1 is SNHLY, CDR2 FYNNEI. The ends were cut back, 4 bases at V and 4 bases at J, with 13 bases in the middle. This chain's CDR3 is CASSGLRGSYGYTF. CDR3 sequence (DNA): TGTGCCAGCAGTGGGCTGCGGGGCAGCTATGGCTACACCTTC. Looking up the rest from reference TRBV2 and TRBJ1-2 gives the full variable domain: EPEVTQTPSHQVTQMGQEVILRCVPISNHLYFYWYRQILGQKVEFLVSFYNNEISEKSEIFDDQFSVERPDGSNFTLKIRSTKLEDSAMYFCASSGLRGSYGYTFGSGTRLTVV.

J is TRBJ1-1 and V is TRBV7-8; D remains ambiguous. V gave up 1 base and J gave up 3 bases, with 3 bases separating them. Per the germline V gene, CDR1 is SGHVS and CDR2 is FQNEAQ. CDR3 length equals 12 residues. For the CDR3, the DNA is TGTGCCAGCAGCTTAGTAGACACTGAAGCTTTCTTT. Translating it yields CASSLVDTEAFF.

This chain links TRBV9 with TRBJ2-2; possibly TRBD2 for D (6 bases). The V gene's germline CDR1 is SGDLS and CDR2 YYNGEE. Trimming removed 0 bases at V and 4 bases at J, with 16 bases between. There are 17 residues in the CDR3. In DNA, the CDR3 is TGTGCCAGCAGCGTAGCTCCTCGGGCGCGGGGCACCGGGGAGCTGTTTTTT. This translates into CASSVAPRARGTGELFF.

This chain connects TRBV7-3 to TRBJ2-1; 16 bases match TRBD2. Trimming at V came to 0 bases and at J to 0 bases, leaving 2 bases not matched to a gene. This CDR3 is built from 19 residues. In germline, CDR1 is SGHTA, CDR2 FQGTGA. CDR3 sequence reads: CASSLTGLAGGSSYNEQFF. CDR3 bases: TGTGCCAGCAGCTTAACGGGACTAGCGGGGGGGAGCTCCTACAATGAGCAGTTCTTC.

The rearrangement uses TRBV15 and TRBJ1-2; no firm D call. CDR1 and CDR2 from the germline V gene are LNHNV and YYDKDF (reference sequence). The CDR3 spans 12 residues. V dropped 5 bases and J dropped 1 base, with 5 bases sitting between them. CDR3 sequence: CATSEHNYGYTF. In nucleotides, the CDR3 is TGTGCCACCAGCGAGCATAACTATGGCTACACCTTC.

Note on this clone: One junction end does not reproduce the germline sequence, and a read error may be involved. The chain uses TRBV11-3 and TRBJ2-3; 10 bases match TRBD2. CDR3 length: 14 residues. Germline lookup yields CDR1 SGHNT and CDR2 YENEEA. The CDR3 sequence is CASSLISGGANVPF. CDR3 DNA sequence: TGTGCCAGCAGCTTAATCAGCGGGGGGGCAAATGTCCCATTT. Together with reference TRBV11-3 and TRBJ2-3, the CDR3 gives the full variable domain: EAGVVQSPRYKIIEKKQPVAFWCNPISGHNTLYWYLQNLGQGPELLIRYENEEAVDDSQLPKDRFSAERLKGVDSTLKIQPAELGDSAVYLCASSLISGGANVPFGPGTRLTVL.

V and J are TRBV6-6 and TRBJ1-1; TRBD1 matches at 7 bases. With 5 bases clipped from V and 2 bases from J, the junction kept 2 bases outside the gene matches. CDR1 is MNHNY and CDR2 is SVGAGI in the germline V gene (reference sequence). This CDR3 contains 13 residues. The CDR3 protein is CASSGTENTEAFF. In DNA form, the CDR3 reads TGTGCCAGCAGTGGGACAGAAAACACTGAAGCTTTCTTT.

The chain combines TRBV11-2 with TRBJ1-2; 7 nucleotides align to TRBD1. The V and J ends lost 5 bases and 2 bases, in that order; junction bases with no gene match: 5. Germline V CDR1 and CDR2: SGHAT, FQNNGV. The CDR3 has 14 residues. CDR3 protein: CASSTRQGNYGYTF. CDR3 nucleotide sequence: TGTGCCAGCAGCACACGACAGGGCAACTATGGCTACACCTTC.

V is TRBV5-1 and J is TRBJ1-1; D not certain. V lost 7 bases to trimming and J lost 7 bases, with 17 bases between them. Germline V CDR1 and CDR2: SGHRS, YFSETQ. The CDR3 is made up of 13 amino acids. CDR3 residues: CASRVSANGEAFF. CDR3 coding DNA: TGCGCCAGCCGCGTCTCCGCTAACGGTGAAGCTTTCTTT. The variable domain in full, completed from reference TRBV5-1 and TRBJ1-1, reads KAGVTQTPRYLIKTRGQQVTLSCSPISGHRSVSWYQQTPGQGLQFLFEYFSETQRNKGNFPGRFSGRQFSNSRSEMNVSTLELGDSALYLCASRVSANGEAFFGQGTRLTVV.

In DNA form, the CDR3 reads TGTGCCAGCAGCTTAGCGTTCAGGGGGAAAGTTGGAGATACGCAGTATTTT. Amino acid sequence: CASSLAFRGKVGDTQYF. The chain carries TRBV7-2 and TRBJ2-3, with 7 bases identical to TRBD1. The CDR3 is made up of 17 amino acids. Germline CDR1 reads SGHTA; CDR2 reads FQGNSA. Germline trimming cut 0 bases from V and 5 bases from J; bases unmatched to any gene: 11.

The genes are TRBV7-3 and TRBJ2-5, with a possible D match to TRBD2 (7 bases). Germline V gene data show CDR1 as SGHTA and CDR2 as FQGTGA. The CDR3 is 14 amino acids. Trimming cost V 6 bases and J 4 bases, with 15 bases left between them. Here the CDR3 DNA reads TGTGCCAGCAGTTTGAGTCGGGGGGCAGAGACCCAGTACTTC. It yields the protein CASSLSRGAETQYF.

The CDR3 reads CASSVARTGNSPLHF. Here the CDR3 DNA reads TGTGCCAGCAGCGTAGCCCGGACAGGGAATTCACCCCTCCACTTT. The J gene is TRBJ1-6, the V gene TRBV9, with 8 positions matching TRBD1. The CDR3 runs 15 residues. Germline V gives CDR1 SGDLS, CDR2 YYNGEE. V was clipped by 0 bases and J by 7 bases; unmatched bases: 3.

The chain recombines TRBV7-9 with TRBJ2-5; 8 nucleotides align to TRBD2. This CDR3 is built from 16 residues. Germline V gene sequence: CDR1 SEHNR, CDR2 FQNEAQ (reference sequence). V was pared by 1 base and J by 2 bases, with 6 bases of the junction left unmatched. DNA of the CDR3: TGTGCCAGCAGCTTAGACCTGGGGACTAGACAAGAGACCCAGTACTTC. Amino acid sequence: CASSLDLGTRQETQYF. The entire variable domain, with the rest obtained from reference TRBV7-9 and TRBJ2-5, is as follows: DTGVSQNPRHKITKRGQNVTFRCDPISEHNRLYWYRQTLGQGPEFLTYFQNEAQLEKSRLLSDRFSAERPKGSFSTLEIQRTEQGDSAMYLCASSLDLGTRQETQYFGPGTRLLVL.

V gene TRBV30 combines with J gene TRBJ2-1, with TRBD2 matching 7 bases. The CDR3 spans 12 residues. After removal of 2 bases from V and 9 bases from J, the junction contained 4 bases not matched to a gene. CDR1 GTSNPN and CDR2 SVGIG come from the germline V gene (reference sequence). The CDR3 is CAWSLSSGEQFF. The CDR3, as DNA: TGTGCCTGGAGTTTGTCTAGCGGTGAGCAGTTCTTC. The full variable domain, with the rest looked up from reference TRBV30 and TRBJ2-1, is SQTIHQWPATLVQPVGSPLSLECTVEGTSNPNLYWYRQAAGRGLQLLFYSVGIGQISSEVPQNLSASRPQDRQFILSSKKLLLSDSGFYLCAWSLSSGEQFFGPGTRLTVL.

The V and J genes are TRBV18 and TRBJ2-2; D may be TRBD1 (6 bases). V lost 4 bases, J lost 2 bases, and 14 bases lay in between. The length of the CDR3 is 16 residues. Germline loops: CDR1 KGHSH, CDR2 LQKENI. The CDR3 sequence is CASSRDPGHNTGELFF. CDR3 bases: TGTGCCAGCTCACGCGACCCGGGACACAACACCGGGGAGCTGTTTTTT.

The chain joins TRBV5-4 to TRBJ2-7; 11 nucleotides align to TRBD2. Germline lookup yields CDR1 SGHNT and CDR2 YYREEE (reference sequence). This CDR3 is 16 amino acids long. V shed 4 bases, J shed 3 bases, and the junction held 9 bases outside the gene matches. The CDR3 coding sequence is TGTGCCAGCAGCGTAGGACTAGCGGGTATAAACTACGAGCAGTACTTC. Protein: CASSVGLAGINYEQYF.

This chain connects TRBV5-1 to TRBJ2-1; 16 nucleotides agree with TRBD2. The junction had 12 bases not matched to a gene; V was cut back by 4 bases and J by 8 bases. From germline, CDR1 is SGHRS and CDR2 YFSETQ. The CDR3 sequence is 18 residues long. The CDR3 protein is CASSVGLAGGPRSDEQFF. CDR3 in DNA: TGCGCCAGCAGCGTGGGACTAGCGGGGGGGCCTAGGTCCGATGAGCAGTTCTTC.

The chain recombines TRBV30 with TRBJ2-7; TRBD1 matches at 8 bases. The CDR3 totals 15 residues. Germline CDR1 is GTSNPN and CDR2 is SVGIG (reference sequence). The junction had 8 bases not matched to a gene; V was cut back by 2 bases and J by 2 bases. The CDR3 sequence: CAWSSAGTGTYEQYF. The DNA of the CDR3 is TGTGCCTGGAGTTCGGCCGGGACAGGTACCTACGAGCAGTACTTC.

The sample holds a few counts of this clone. The rearrangement uses TRBV19 and TRBJ1-1; 7 positions agree with TRBD1. Germline-derived CDR1 and CDR2 are LNHDA and SQIVND (reference sequence). After removal of 4 bases from V and 3 bases from J, the junction contained 11 bases not matched to a gene. There are 16 residues in the CDR3. The DNA for the CDR3 is TGTGCCAGTAGTAGTGGGAACAGGGGCCCATACACTGAAGCTTTCTTT. It encodes CASSSGNRGPYTEAFF.

In DNA, the CDR3 is TGTGCCTGGAAACCGGGGAGCGCTGAAGCTTTCTTT. Amino acid sequence: CAWKPGSAEAFF. The chain is built from TRBV30 and TRBJ1-1; no clear D. Between the trimmed V and J ends, which lost 4 bases and 6 bases, there was a span of 12 bases. This CDR3 has 12 residues. From germline, CDR1 is GTSNPN and CDR2 SVGIG (reference sequence).

J is TRBJ2-5 and V is TRBV30, with 10 nucleotides matching TRBD2. Unmatched junction bases numbered 8, after V lost 3 bases and J lost 4 bases. Germline values: CDR1 GTSNPN, CDR2 SVGIG (reference sequence). This CDR3 region has 15 residues. DNA for the CDR3: TGTGCCTGGAGCTGGGGCCAGCGGGGGGGAGAGACCCAGTACTTC. Its translation is CAWSWGQRGGETQYF.

V usage is TRBV7-9 and J usage is TRBJ2-5; TRBD2 matches at 15 bases. The CDR3 is 18 amino acids. Trimming cost V 3 bases and J 2 bases; bases outside gene matches: 7. In germline, CDR1 is SEHNR, CDR2 FQNEAQ (reference sequence). This CDR3 is CASSFSGLAGGLQETQYF. DNA of the CDR3: TGTGCCAGCAGCTTTTCAGGACTAGCGGGGGGGCTGCAAGAGACCCAGTACTTC.

The rearrangement joins TRBV2 to TRBJ2-7; a weak D match, TRBD2 (7 bases). The CDR3 sequence is 17 residues long. From germline, CDR1 is SNHLY and CDR2 FYNNEI. V lost 1 base, J lost 3 bases, and 19 bases lay in between. In DNA form, the CDR3 reads TGTGCCAGCAGTGAAGGGGGAGGGGGGGTGCTCGACTACGAGCAGTACTTC. Residues: CASSEGGGGVLDYEQYF.

The chain combines TRBV30 with TRBJ1-2; D ambiguous. Trimming cost V 5 bases and J 7 bases, with 17 bases left between them. Looked up from germline, CDR1 is GTSNPN and CDR2 is SVGIG (reference sequence). The CDR3 sequence is 13 residues long. The CDR3 nucleotides are TGTGCCTGGGCCACGGGTATAATGACTGGCTACACCTTC. Protein product: CAWATGIMTGYTF.

The chain employs TRBV6-1 and TRBJ2-3; 11 bases map to TRBD2. This CDR3 comprises 15 residues. After removal of 10 bases from V and 0 bases from J, the junction contained 6 bases not matched to a gene. Germline values: CDR1 MNHNS, CDR2 SASEGT. DNA for the CDR3: TGTGCCACCACCCTAGCGGGGGGTAGCACAGATACGCAGTATTTT. Residues: CATTLAGGSTDTQYF.

This chain connects TRBV5-1 to TRBJ1-1; perhaps TRBD1 as D (5 bases). The CDR3 sequence is 14 residues long. Looked up from germline, CDR1 is SGHRS and CDR2 is YFSETQ. Trimming left V 1 base short and J 12 bases short, with 19 bases between. CDR3 in DNA: TGCGCCAGCAGCTTGCAGGAGGGGAGCTATGGAACTTTCTTT. Translated: CASSLQEGSYGTFF.

CDR3: CASSYASSGVGYEQYF. For the CDR3, the DNA is TGTGCCAGCAGTTACGCTTCTAGCGGGGTTGGCTACGAGCAGTACTTC. The J gene is TRBJ2-7, the V gene TRBV6-5; 9 bases map to TRBD2. CDR1 is MNHEY and CDR2 is SVGAGI in the germline V gene. The CDR3 covers 16 residues. V shed 2 bases and J 3 bases; nucleotides not matched to a gene: 8.

The rearrangement links TRBV5-5 to TRBJ2-7, with a possible D match to TRBD2 (5 bases). V was pared by 0 bases and J by 5 bases, with 15 bases between. The CDR3 runs 15 residues. Germline V gene sequence: CDR1 SGHKS, CDR2 YYEKEE (reference sequence). CDR3 nucleotide sequence: TGTGCCAGCAGCTTGGAATGGGAGAGGTTCCACGAGCAGTACTTC. Its translation is CASSLEWERFHEQYF.

The chain uses TRBV19 and TRBJ2-7; D is possibly TRBD1 (6 bases). With 5 bases removed from V and 4 bases from J, the gap between germline ends came to 12 bases. This CDR3 region has 13 residues. Germline assignment: CDR1 LNHDA and CDR2 SQIVND (reference sequence). The CDR3 sequence is CASSADSPYEQYF. The CDR3 DNA reads TGTGCCAGTAGTGCGGACAGCCCATACGAGCAGTACTTC.